This T cell receptor beta chain was identified during a study of CD8 T cells in Susac syndrome. RNA amounts of about 0.45 to 1 ug underwent reverse transcription with random hexamers. Across 54 Vbeta and 13 Jbeta, immunoSEQ multiplex PCR amplified TCR beta CDR3. TCRdb recomputed calls from the immunoSEQ multiplex PCR reads with MiXCR, one row per CDR3 protein. There are fewer than 300,000 distinct CDR3 sequences in the sample; around 83% occur only once, and around 0.11% lies in the top ten. CD8+ and CD4+ T cells from blood underwent TCR beta sequencing. Study-wide results and limits: The study's TCR sequencing and HLA analysis drew on a certain number of individuals. That number was acknowledged as relatively small.

V lost 7 bases and J lost 2, with 17 bases in between. This CDR3 region has 15 residues. Notes on this clonotype: The antigen is unknown.

The receptor was derived from a human donor with multiple sclerosis. The chain combines TRBV23-1 with TRBJ1-1, with D perhaps matching TRBD1 (5 bases). TRBV23-1 is an ORF; its function is uncertain. Sequencing was done on a sample of CD8+ T cells from PBMCs. The CDR3 sequence is CASTRVPRINTEAFF. The CDR3 bases are TGCGCCAGCACCAGGGTCCCGCGAATTAACACTGAAGCTTTCTTT.